One and the same sample provided the 29 T cell receptor beta chains below, sequenced in a study of CD8 T cells in ankylosing spondylitis. General study findings and limits: What appeared characteristic of ankylosing spondylitis blood was a TCR beta motif of fewer than ten highly homologous variants.

TCRdb passed the 5' RACE reads through MiXCR, listing each CDR3 protein once. The data show some 840,000 distinct CDR3 sequences, with roughly 10% seen just once and 0.51% held by the top ten. No cognate antigen is known for these TCRs. Input material: blood, either unsorted or a sorted T cell fraction (not recorded which). The receptors here all came from a male donor with ankylosing spondylitis.

This clonotype has more than one count but fewer than ten. The J gene is TRBJ2-1, the V gene TRBV29-1, with TRBD1 matching 7 bases. Looked up from germline, CDR1 is SQVTM and CDR2 is ANQGSEA. This CDR3 comprises 13 residues. V shed 3 bases, J shed 9 bases, and the junction held 8 bases outside the gene matches. The CDR3 DNA follows: TGCAGCGTTGAGGAGTACAGGGGCATTGAGCAGTTCTTC. Translation: CSVEEYRGIEQFF.

This clonotype was counted a few times. For the CDR3, the DNA is TGTGCCAGCAGCTGGTACAGGGGAGGTCTACAAGAGACCCAGTACTTC. Protein: CASSWYRGGLQETQYF. The chain couples TRBV11-2 to TRBJ2-5; perhaps TRBD1 as D (7 bases). V lost 4 bases to trimming and J lost 2 bases, with 17 bases between them. CDR3 length: 16 amino acids. CDR1 is SGHAT and CDR2 is FQNNGV in the germline V gene.

This chain joins TRBV24-1 and TRBJ2-1, with D possibly TRBD2 on 5 matching bases. This CDR3 has 21 amino acids. Germline V gives CDR1 KGHDR, CDR2 SFDVKD. With 9 bases removed from V and 0 bases from J, the gap between germline ends came to 32 bases. This chain's CDR3 is CATFDLKSGSSSSSSYNEQFF. CDR3 coding DNA: TGTGCCACCTTTGATTTGAAAAGCGGTTCCAGTAGCAGTAGCTCCTACAATGAGCAGTTCTTC.

A few counts support this clonotype. The chain has TRBV15 and TRBJ1-2, with D possibly being TRBD1 (6 bases). Between the trimmed V and J ends, which lost 3 bases and 4 bases, there was a span of 9 bases. This CDR3 spans 13 amino acids. In germline, CDR1 is LNHNV, CDR2 YYDKDF (reference sequence). The CDR3 DNA reads as TGTGCCACCAGCAGGACAGGATCCTATGGCTACACCTTC. Protein product: CATSRTGSYGYTF.

This clonotype was seen many times. The rearrangement uses TRBV7-2 and TRBJ2-1, with TRBD2 matching over 8 bases. V shed 1 base, J shed 7 bases, and the junction held 6 bases outside the gene matches. The CDR3 covers 15 residues. From germline, CDR1 is SGHTA and CDR2 FQGNSA. The CDR3 DNA follows: TGTGCCAGCAGCTTAGTGGCTAGCGGGTATAATGAGCAGTTCTTC. Its protein is CASSLVASGYNEQFF.

The table lists this clonotype with a few counts. The chain employs TRBV12-3 or TRBV12-4 and TRBJ2-1, with D perhaps TRBD1 (5 bases). Deletions cut 4 bases from V and 6 bases from J, with 13 bases between. This CDR3 comprises 14 residues. The CDR3 sequence: CASSSLTDGNEQFF. CDR3 coding DNA: TGTGCCAGCAGTTCCTTGACAGACGGCAATGAGCAGTTCTTC.

The CDR3 region is CASRETLSSYEQYF. The CDR3 DNA reads TGTGCCAGCAGGGAGACTCTCAGCTCCTACGAGCAGTACTTC. The V and J genes are TRBV6-2 or TRBV6-3 and TRBJ2-7, with unresolved D. V was pared by 6 bases and J by 0 bases, with 12 bases between. Germline CDR1 MNHEY, CDR2 SVGEGT. This CDR3 has 14 residues.

This clonotype was picked up many times. The chain couples TRBV6-5 to TRBJ2-5; D gene unclear. Per germline, CDR1 MNHEY and CDR2 SVGAGI. Trimming took off 0 bases at V and 1 base at J, with 6 bases between the two ends. The CDR3 sequence is 14 residues long. CDR3 loop: CASSYSKLQETQYF. The CDR3 coding sequence is TGTGCCAGCAGTTACTCGAAACTCCAAGAGACCCAGTACTTC.

The V and J genes are TRBV5-1 and TRBJ2-2, with 8 bases fitting TRBD1. The CDR3 has 14 residues. CDR1 and CDR2 (germline): SGHRS, YFSETQ. V gave up 4 bases and J gave up 6 bases; unmatched junction bases: 5. The CDR3 reads CASSARTGSGELFF. The DNA of the CDR3 is TGCGCCAGCAGCGCGAGGACAGGGTCCGGGGAGCTGTTTTTT.

This clonotype was seen more than once but under ten times. The chain links TRBV7-9 to TRBJ2-3; D is possibly TRBD2 (6 bases). Germline V lookup: CDR1 SEHNR, CDR2 FQNEAQ (reference sequence). Trimming pared 4 bases from V and 4 bases from J, leaving 12 bases between. This CDR3 contains 14 residues. CDR3 sequence: CASSYLAAADTQYF. The CDR3 DNA reads TGTGCCAGCAGCTATTTAGCGGCCGCAGATACGCAGTATTTT.

This clonotype was detected only a few times. This chain joins TRBV9 and TRBJ1-1; D is unclear. Trimming shortened V by 0 bases and J by 8 bases, and 11 bases separated the two germline ends. The germline CDR1 and CDR2 sequences are SGDLS and YYNGEE. This CDR3 contains 13 residues. The CDR3 DNA reads as TGTGCCAGCAGCGTAGCTGCGGGCAGGGAAGCTTTCTTT. Protein: CASSVAAGREAFF.

This clonotype was recorded many times. CDR3 amino acids: CSADGDKEAQPQHF. The CDR3 DNA reads as TGCAGTGCTGATGGGGACAAGGAGGCTCAGCCCCAGCATTTT. The chain links TRBV20-1 to TRBJ1-5; D is possibly TRBD1 (6 bases). CDR3 length equals 14 residues. The V end lost 5 bases, the J end lost 6 bases, and 17 bases lay between the germline ends. The germline gives CDR1 DFQATT, CDR2 SNEGSKA (reference sequence).

The table lists this clonotype with many counts. This chain uses TRBV24-1 with TRBJ1-2; TRBD1 aligns across 7 bases. This CDR3 region has 13 residues. V was pared by 4 bases and J by 8 bases, with 6 bases of the junction left unmatched. Germline values: CDR1 KGHDR, CDR2 SFDVKD. The CDR3 region is CATSERQGDGYTF. Written as DNA, the CDR3 is TGTGCCACCAGTGAGCGACAGGGAGACGGCTACACCTTC.

V and J are TRBV12-3 or TRBV12-4 and TRBJ1-1, with D unresolved. CDR3 length equals 13 residues. CDR3 bases: TGTGCGGCTGAGCCCTTAAGGGACACTGAAGCTTTCTTT. Its translation: CAAEPLRDTEAFF.

The chain recombines TRBV4-2 with TRBJ2-1, with 11 bases aligning to TRBD2. Germline V gives CDR1 LGHNA, CDR2 YNFKEQ. This CDR3 comprises 15 residues. V was clipped by 7 bases and J by 7 bases; unmatched bases: 9. CDR3 sequence (DNA): TGTGCCAGCACCCCTTATAGCGGGGGGGAGAATGAGCAGTTCTTC. Residues: CASTPYSGGENEQFF.

The chain carries TRBV15 and TRBJ1-4; a possible D gene is TRBD1 (6 bases). V lost 2 bases and J 8 bases, leaving 12 bases between the germline ends. Germline lookup yields CDR1 LNHNV and CDR2 YYDKDF (reference sequence). The CDR3 has 14 residues. In DNA, the CDR3 is TGTGCCACCAGCAGACAGGGGTTGACGGAAAAACTGTTTTTT. It is translated as CATSRQGLTEKLFF.

The chain couples TRBV20-1 to TRBJ2-1; 12 positions agree with TRBD2. V shed 5 bases and J 8 bases; nucleotides not matched to a gene: 7. The CDR3 runs 14 residues. In germline, CDR1 is DFQATT, CDR2 SNEGSKA (reference sequence). This CDR3 reads CSAGASGRAHEQFF. Here the CDR3 DNA reads TGCAGTGCTGGGGCTAGCGGGAGGGCCCATGAGCAGTTCTTC.

This clonotype appeared a few times. The chain couples TRBV20-1 to TRBJ2-7, with D tentatively TRBD1 (6 bases). Germline V gene sequence: CDR1 DFQATT, CDR2 SNEGSKA (reference sequence). CDR3 length equals 12 residues. Trimming removed 3 bases from V and 3 bases from J, with 9 bases in between. In DNA, the CDR3 is TGCAGTGCTAGGCCAGGGGACTACGAGCAGTACTTC. Its protein is CSARPGDYEQYF.

This clonotype has only a few counts. The chain couples TRBV4-3 to TRBJ2-3; 7 nucleotides match TRBD1. J was trimmed by 1 base and V by 1 base; bases with no gene match: 8. This CDR3 has 17 amino acids. Germline lookup yields CDR1 LGHNA and CDR2 YSLEER. CDR3 DNA: TGCGCCAGCAGCCAAGGACATATAGGGGGCCGCACAGATACGCAGTATTTT. Translated, it gives CASSQGHIGGRTDTQYF.

The chain carries TRBV15 and TRBJ2-1; D ambiguous. Germline-derived CDR1 and CDR2 are LNHNV and YYDKDF (reference sequence). Deletions cut 0 bases from V and 8 bases from J, with 14 bases between. This CDR3 spans 15 amino acids. CDR3 residues: CATSRDLSGSDEQFF. CDR3 in DNA: TGTGCCACCAGCAGAGATCTTAGTGGGTCGGATGAGCAGTTCTTC.

The genes are TRBV28 and TRBJ2-7; a possible D gene is TRBD1 (8 bases). With 4 bases removed from V and 4 bases from J, the gap between germline ends came to 17 bases. Germline V CDR1 and CDR2: MDHEN, SYDVKM. This CDR3 comprises 15 residues. The CDR3 DNA reads TGTGCCAGCAGTTCGGGAGGACAGGGAAATTACGAGCAGTACTTC. This encodes CASSSGGQGNYEQYF.

DNA of the CDR3: TGCAGTGCTAGGAGGGCAGGCAGTTCTAATCAGCCCCAGCATTTT. Translated: CSARRAGSSNQPQHF. This chain connects TRBV20-1 to TRBJ1-5; D unclear. The CDR3 has 15 amino acids. Between the trimmed V and J ends, which lost 3 bases and 4 bases, there was a span of 16 bases. Germline lookup yields CDR1 DFQATT and CDR2 SNEGSKA (reference sequence).

This clonotype showed up many times. This chain links TRBV7-8 with TRBJ2-7; D is ambiguous. Germline V CDR1 and CDR2: SGHVS, FQNEAQ. Trimming took 1 base from V and 0 from J, leaving 10 bases between them. This CDR3 has 15 amino acids. The CDR3 here is CASSLVSYSSYEQYF. The CDR3 nucleotides are TGTGCCAGCAGCTTAGTTTCGTACAGCTCCTACGAGCAGTACTTC. The full variable domain, rest sourced from reference TRBV7-8 and TRBJ2-7, is GAGVSQSPRYKVAKRGQDVALRCDPISGHVSLFWYQQALGQGPEFLTYFQNEAQLDKSGLPSDRFFAERPEGSVSTLKIQRTQQEDSAVYLCASSLVSYSSYEQYFGPGTRLTVT.

This clonotype was seen a handful of times. V gene TRBV25-1 combines with J gene TRBJ2-1, with 9 bases identical to TRBD1. V gave up 3 bases and J gave up 6 bases; unmatched junction bases: 9. The length of the CDR3 is 16 residues. In germline, CDR1 is MGHDK, CDR2 SYGVNS. Written as DNA, the CDR3 is TGTGCCAGCAGTGACCACTGGGGACAGGGATCCAATGAGCAGTTCTTC. It codes for CASSDHWGQGSNEQFF.

The rearrangement uses TRBV20-1 and TRBJ2-5; 15 nucleotides align to TRBD2. Germline lookup yields CDR1 DFQATT and CDR2 SNEGSKA (reference sequence). V shed 5 bases, J shed 5 bases, and the junction held 9 bases outside the gene matches. CDR3 length equals 16 residues. CDR3 sequence reads: CSARKGTSGRWETQYF. The CDR3 DNA reads TGCAGTGCTCGGAAAGGGACTAGCGGGAGGTGGGAGACCCAGTACTTC.

This clonotype was seen a handful of times. The chain has TRBV29-1 and TRBJ1-2; D is possibly TRBD1 (5 bases). V was shortened by 6 bases and J by 4 bases, with 6 bases between the two germline ends. Germline V gives CDR1 SQVTM, CDR2 ANQGSEA. The CDR3 runs to 10 residues. The CDR3 here is CSVDIYGYTF. CDR3 nucleotides: TGCAGCGTGGACATCTATGGCTACACCTTC.

This clonotype was recorded at least ten times. The chain employs TRBV12-3 or TRBV12-4 and TRBJ1-1, with a possible D match to TRBD1 (6 bases). V lost 6 bases and J lost 4, with 9 bases in between. The CDR3 runs 12 residues. CDR3 amino acids: CASRTGTTEAFF. CDR3 nucleotides: TGTGCCAGCAGGACAGGAACCACTGAAGCTTTCTTT.

This clonotype was seen more than once but under ten times. This chain links TRBV5-6 with TRBJ2-7; D is possibly TRBD1 or TRBD2 (5 bases each). CDR3 size: 15 residues. CDR1 is SGHDT, CDR2 YYEEEE, per germline. The V end lost 4 bases, the J end lost 5 bases, and 19 bases lay between the germline ends. CDR3 DNA sequence: TGTGCCAGCAGCACTCCCGGGACCCTGAGGCACGAGCAGTACTTC. This encodes CASSTPGTLRHEQYF. Variable domain in full (rest from reference TRBV5-6 and TRBJ2-7): DAGVTQSPTHLIKTRGQQVTLRCSPKSGHDTVSWYQQALGQGPQFIFQYYEEEERQRGNFPDRFSGHQFPNYSSELNVNALLLGDSALYLCASSTPGTLRHEQYFGPGTRLTVT.

This clonotype was seen a handful of times. The chain uses TRBV5-6 and TRBJ2-1; D is undetermined. The V gene's germline CDR1 is SGHDT and CDR2 YYEEEE. The CDR3 is 15 residues long. V lost 2 bases to trimming and J lost 0 bases, with 9 bases between them. CDR3 amino acids: CASSFLTSSYNEQFF. CDR3 bases: TGTGCCAGCAGCTTCTTAACGAGCTCCTACAATGAGCAGTTCTTC.